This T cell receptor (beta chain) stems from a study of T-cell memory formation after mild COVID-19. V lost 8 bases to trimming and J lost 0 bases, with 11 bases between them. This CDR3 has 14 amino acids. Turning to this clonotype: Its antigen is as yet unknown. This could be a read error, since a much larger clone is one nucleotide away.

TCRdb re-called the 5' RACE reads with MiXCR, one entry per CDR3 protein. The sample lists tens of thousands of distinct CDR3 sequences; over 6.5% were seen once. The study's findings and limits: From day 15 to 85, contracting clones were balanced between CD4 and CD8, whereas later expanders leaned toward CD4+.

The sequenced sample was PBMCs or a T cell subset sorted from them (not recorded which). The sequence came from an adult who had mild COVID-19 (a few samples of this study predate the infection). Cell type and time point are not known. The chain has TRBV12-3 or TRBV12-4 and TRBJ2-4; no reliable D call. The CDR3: CASGCTLAKNIQYF. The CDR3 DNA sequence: TGTGCCAGCGGTTGTACACTAGCCAAAAACATTCAGTACTTC.